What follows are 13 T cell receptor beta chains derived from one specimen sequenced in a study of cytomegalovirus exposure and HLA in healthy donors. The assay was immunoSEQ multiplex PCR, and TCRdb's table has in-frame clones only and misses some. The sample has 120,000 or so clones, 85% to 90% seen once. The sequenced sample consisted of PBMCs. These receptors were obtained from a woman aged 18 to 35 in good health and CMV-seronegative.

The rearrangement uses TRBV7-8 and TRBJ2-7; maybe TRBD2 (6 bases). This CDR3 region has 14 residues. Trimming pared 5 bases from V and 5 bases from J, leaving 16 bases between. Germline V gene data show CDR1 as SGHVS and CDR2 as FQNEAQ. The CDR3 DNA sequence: TGTGCCAGCAGCCCGCGAAGGGAGGCCGACGAGCAGTACTTC. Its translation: CASSPRREADEQYF. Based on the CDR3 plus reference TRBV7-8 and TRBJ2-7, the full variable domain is GAGVSQSPRYKVAKRGQDVALRCDPISGHVSLFWYQQALGQGPEFLTYFQNEAQLDKSGLPSDRFFAERPEGSVSTLKIQRTQQEDSAVYLCASSPRREADEQYFGPGTRLTVT.

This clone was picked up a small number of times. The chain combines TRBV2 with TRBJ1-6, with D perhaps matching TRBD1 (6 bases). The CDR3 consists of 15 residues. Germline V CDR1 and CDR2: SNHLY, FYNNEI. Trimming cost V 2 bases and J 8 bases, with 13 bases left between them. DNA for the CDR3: TGTGCCAGCAGTGAATTAGGGGGTCGAGATTCACCCCTCCACTTT. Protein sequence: CASSELGGRDSPLHF.

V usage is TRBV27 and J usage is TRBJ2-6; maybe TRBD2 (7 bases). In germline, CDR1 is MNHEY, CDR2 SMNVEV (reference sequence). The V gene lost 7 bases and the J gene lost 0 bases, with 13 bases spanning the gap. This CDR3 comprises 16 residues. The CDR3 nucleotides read TGTGCCAGCATGCGGGGGCTCCTCTCTGGGGCCAACGTCCTGACTTTC. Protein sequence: CASMRGLLSGANVLTF.

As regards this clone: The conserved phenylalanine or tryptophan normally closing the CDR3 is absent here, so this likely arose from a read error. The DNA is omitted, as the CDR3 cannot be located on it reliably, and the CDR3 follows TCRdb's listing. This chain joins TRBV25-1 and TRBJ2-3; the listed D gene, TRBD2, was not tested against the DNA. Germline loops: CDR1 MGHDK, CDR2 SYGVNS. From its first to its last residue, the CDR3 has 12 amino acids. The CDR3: CASRPPGLEGGR.

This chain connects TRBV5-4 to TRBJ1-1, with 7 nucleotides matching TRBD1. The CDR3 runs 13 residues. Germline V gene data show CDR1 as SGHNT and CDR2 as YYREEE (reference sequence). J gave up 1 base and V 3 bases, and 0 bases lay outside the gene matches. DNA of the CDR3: TGTGCCAGCAGCTACAGGGGGAACACTGAAGCTTTCTTT. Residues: CASSYRGNTEAFF.

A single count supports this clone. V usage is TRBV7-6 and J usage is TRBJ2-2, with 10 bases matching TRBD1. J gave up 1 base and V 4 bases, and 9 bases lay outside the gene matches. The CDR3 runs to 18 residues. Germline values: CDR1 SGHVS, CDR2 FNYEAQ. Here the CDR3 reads CASSSRQGAAWNTGELFF. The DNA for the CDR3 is TGTGCCAGCAGCTCTAGACAGGGGGCAGCGTGGAACACCGGGGAGCTGTTTTTT.

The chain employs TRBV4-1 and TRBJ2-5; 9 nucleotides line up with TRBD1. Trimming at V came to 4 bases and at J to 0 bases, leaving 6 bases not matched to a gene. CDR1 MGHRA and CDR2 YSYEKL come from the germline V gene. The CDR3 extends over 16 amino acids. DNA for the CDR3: TGCGCCAGCAGCCGGATGACAGGGGGGAACCAAGAGACCCAGTACTTC. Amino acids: CASSRMTGGNQETQYF.

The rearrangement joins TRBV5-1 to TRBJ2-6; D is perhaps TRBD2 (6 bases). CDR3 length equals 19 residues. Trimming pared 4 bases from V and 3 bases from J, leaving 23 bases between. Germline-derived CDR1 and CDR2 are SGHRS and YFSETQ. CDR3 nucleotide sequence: TGCGCCAGCAGCCCCCGGGGGTCGCAGGGACTTCTTGGGGCCAACGTCCTGACTTTC. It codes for CASSPRGSQGLLGANVLTF.

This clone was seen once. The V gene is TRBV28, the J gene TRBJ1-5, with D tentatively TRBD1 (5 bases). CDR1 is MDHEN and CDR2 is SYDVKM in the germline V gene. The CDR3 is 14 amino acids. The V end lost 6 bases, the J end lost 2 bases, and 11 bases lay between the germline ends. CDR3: CASSYGQGNQPQHF. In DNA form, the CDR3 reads TGTGCCAGCAGCTATGGACAAGGCAATCAGCCCCAGCATTTT. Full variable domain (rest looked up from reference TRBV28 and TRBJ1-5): DVKVTQSSRYLVKRTGEKVFLECVQDMDHENMFWYRQDPGLGLRLIYFSYDVKMKEKGDIPEGYSVSREKKERFSLILESASTNQTSMYLCASSYGQGNQPQHFGDGTRLSIL.

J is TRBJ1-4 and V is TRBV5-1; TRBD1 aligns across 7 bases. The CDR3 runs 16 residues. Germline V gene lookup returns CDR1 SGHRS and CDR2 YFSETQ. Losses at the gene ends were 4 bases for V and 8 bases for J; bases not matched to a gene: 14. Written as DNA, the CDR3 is TGCGCCAGCAGCCACGCAAAACCAGGGGGGAGCGAAAAACTGTTTTTT. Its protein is CASSHAKPGGSEKLFF. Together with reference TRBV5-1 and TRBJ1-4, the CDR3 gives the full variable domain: KAGVTQTPRYLIKTRGQQVTLSCSPISGHRSVSWYQQTPGQGLQFLFEYFSETQRNKGNFPGRFSGRQFSNSRSEMNVSTLELGDSALYLCASSHAKPGGSEKLFFGSGTQLSVL.

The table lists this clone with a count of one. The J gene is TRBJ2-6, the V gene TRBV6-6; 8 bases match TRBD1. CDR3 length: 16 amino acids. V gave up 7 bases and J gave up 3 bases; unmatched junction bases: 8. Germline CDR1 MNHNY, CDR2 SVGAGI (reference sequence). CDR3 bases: TGTGCCAGCACCCAAAAGACAGGGGTTGGGGCCAACGTCCTGACTTTC. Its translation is CASTQKTGVGANVLTF.

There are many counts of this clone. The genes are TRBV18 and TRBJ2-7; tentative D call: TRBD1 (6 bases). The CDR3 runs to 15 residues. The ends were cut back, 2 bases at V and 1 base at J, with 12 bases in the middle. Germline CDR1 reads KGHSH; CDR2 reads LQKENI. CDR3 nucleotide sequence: TGTGCCAGCTCACCAGCACAGGGCCTTTCCTACGAGCAGTACTTC. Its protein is CASSPAQGLSYEQYF.

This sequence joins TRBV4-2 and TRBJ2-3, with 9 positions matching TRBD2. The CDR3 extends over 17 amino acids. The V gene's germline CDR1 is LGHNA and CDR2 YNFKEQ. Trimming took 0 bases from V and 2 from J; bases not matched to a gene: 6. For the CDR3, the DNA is TGTGCCAGCAGCCAAGAGGCGGGGGGGCCGATCACAGATACGCAGTATTTT. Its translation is CASSQEAGGPITDTQYF.